In this sample, the clone carrying this T cell receptor (beta chain) turned up a few times. These data come from a study of T cell responses to AZD1222 COVID-19 vaccine. Germline V lookup: CDR1 KGHDR, CDR2 SFDVKD. There are 13 residues in the CDR3. V was clipped by 1 base and J by 11 bases; unmatched bases: 4. Profiling relied on immunoSEQ multiplex PCR, and the TCRdb table lists in-frame clones only, not all of them. In the table there are 100,000 or so clones, about 88% of which are singletons. The specimen was peripheral blood, collected on day 0 of AZD1222 vaccination. This chain links TRBV24-1 with TRBJ1-5, with 7 bases lining up with TRBD1. This TCR was sampled from an adult in good health. CDR3 sequence reads: CATSDFRGATQHF. CDR3 coding DNA: TGTGCCACCAGTGATTTCAGGGGGGCTACCCAGCATTTT.